These 25 T cell receptor beta chains originate from one sample sequenced in a study of OX40 agonist ivuxolimab in advanced cancers. The method was immunoSEQ multiplex PCR; TCRdb's version includes in-frame clones alone and lacks a portion of them. The repertoire holds approximately 13,000 clones, with about 68% as singletons. Sequencing used CD4+ or CD8+ T cells sorted from blood, obtained in a trial of the OX40 agonist ivuxolimab. The receptors here all came from an adult with an advanced solid tumor such as melanoma, head and neck, liver or kidney cancer.

The chain carries TRBV6-5 and TRBJ1-2; the D is unclear. The CDR3 loop spans 11 amino acids. The germline V gene has CDR1 MNHEY and CDR2 SVGAGI. Between the trimmed V and J ends, which lost 0 bases and 5 bases, there was a span of 1 base. The CDR3 loop is CASSYSYGYTF. CDR3 DNA sequence: TGTGCCAGCAGTTACTCGTATGGCTACACCTTC.

This clone was seen a few times. The chain recombines TRBV11-2 with TRBJ2-7; tentatively, D is TRBD1 or TRBD2 (5 bases each). Germline loops: CDR1 SGHAT, CDR2 FQNNGV. Trimming took off 11 bases at V and 4 bases at J, with 18 bases between the two ends. CDR3 length: 13 residues. This chain's CDR3 is CAGESGQRYEQYF. In nucleotides, the CDR3 is TGTGCCGGAGAATCGGGGCAGAGATACGAGCAGTACTTC. Full variable domain (rest looked up from reference TRBV11-2 and TRBJ2-7): EAGVAQSPRYKIIEKRQSVAFWCNPISGHATLYWYQQILGQGPKLLIQFQNNGVVDDSQLPKDRFSAERLKGVDSTLKIQPAKLEDSAVYLCAGESGQRYEQYFGPGTRLTVT.

The rearrangement joins TRBV7-8 to TRBJ2-5, with TRBD2 identical over 9 bases. The CDR3 is 15 residues long. V trimming: 4 bases; J trimming: 1 base; junction bases outside the gene matches: 4. Germline assignment: CDR1 SGHVS and CDR2 FQNEAQ. CDR3 in amino acids: CASSSLLAGQETQYF. The CDR3 DNA sequence: TGTGCCAGCAGCTCCCTACTAGCGGGCCAAGAGACCCAGTACTTC.

The chain has TRBV10-3 and TRBJ2-1, with D perhaps TRBD2 (6 bases). CDR1 is ENHRY, CDR2 SYGVKD, per germline. The V end lost 5 bases, the J end lost 3 bases, and 8 bases lay between the germline ends. The CDR3 extends over 13 amino acids. Here the CDR3 DNA reads TGTGCCATCAGTCCGGGGGTCTACAATGAGCAGTTCTTC. This codes for CAISPGVYNEQFF.

This clone has more than one count but fewer than ten. Here the CDR3 DNA reads TGCGCCAGCAGTGAGTCGTACGGACAGGGGGCGCAGAAGACCCAGTACTTC. It specifies CASSESYGQGAQKTQYF. The rearrangement links TRBV10-1 to TRBJ2-5; 11 bases map to TRBD1. The CDR3 extends over 17 amino acids. Trimming cost V 0 bases and J 6 bases; bases outside gene matches: 9. Germline CDR1 reads WNHNN; CDR2 reads SYGVQD (reference sequence).

The CDR3 is CASSVGLADLEQYF. The CDR3 nucleotides read TGTGCCAGCAGCGTTGGACTAGCGGATTTAGAGCAGTACTTC. The chain carries TRBV9 and TRBJ2-7, with 10 bases lining up with TRBD2. V shed 2 bases, J shed 7 bases, and the junction held 6 bases outside the gene matches. Germline V gene sequence: CDR1 SGDLS, CDR2 YYNGEE. The CDR3 extends over 14 amino acids.

J is TRBJ2-7 and V is TRBV6-1; D is perhaps TRBD1 (6 bases). V was clipped by 1 base and J by 6 bases, with 7 bases between them. CDR3 length: 12 residues. CDR1 and CDR2 (germline): MNHNS, SASEGT. CDR3 DNA: TGTGCCAGCAGTGAAGGCAGGGGCGAGCAGTACTTC. Residues: CASSEGRGEQYF.

This CDR3 is CAWSPSGTGNGYTF. DNA for the CDR3: TGTGCCTGGTCCCCTTCCGGGACAGGGAATGGCTACACCTTC. This sequence joins TRBV30 and TRBJ1-2; 9 bases align to TRBD1. CDR3 length: 14 residues. Germline V gene data show CDR1 as GTSNPN and CDR2 as SVGIG (reference sequence). Unmatched junction bases numbered 10, after V lost 5 bases and J lost 6 bases. Using reference TRBV30 and TRBJ1-2 for the parts outside the CDR3, the full variable domain is SQTIHQWPATLVQPVGSPLSLECTVEGTSNPNLYWYRQAAGRGLQLLFYSVGIGQISSEVPQNLSASRPQDRQFILSSKKLLLSDSGFYLCAWSPSGTGNGYTFGSGTRLTVV.

In its sample, this clone was seen a few times. The V call is TRBV11-2, the J call TRBJ2-1; 9 bases agree with TRBD2. V was pared by 3 bases and J by 4 bases, with 1 base of the junction left unmatched. The CDR3 is 14 amino acids. CDR1 SGHAT and CDR2 FQNNGV come from the germline V gene. The chain's CDR3 is CASSLTSGYNEQFF. For the CDR3, the DNA is TGTGCCAGCAGCTTGACTAGCGGTTACAATGAGCAGTTCTTC.

V is TRBV6-1 and J is TRBJ2-7, with 7 nucleotides matching TRBD2. From germline, CDR1 is MNHNS and CDR2 SASEGT. V was clipped by 2 bases and J by 6 bases; unmatched bases: 4. The CDR3 is 13 residues long. DNA for the CDR3: TGTGCCAGCAGTGAAACCAGGACTAGCGAGCAGTACTTC. It yields the protein CASSETRTSEQYF.

The genes are TRBV7-6 and TRBJ1-5, with D hard to call. The CDR3 runs to 15 residues. The V end lost 1 base, the J end lost 2 bases, and 9 bases lay between the germline ends. CDR1 and CDR2 from the germline V gene are SGHVS and FNYEAQ. The CDR3, as DNA: TGTGCCAGCAGCTTAGACAGTTTCGGCAATCAGCCCCAGCATTTT. Protein: CASSLDSFGNQPQHF.

This clone was seen a few times. V usage is TRBV6-5 and J usage is TRBJ2-3; 13 nucleotides line up with TRBD2. V shed 8 bases, J shed 6 bases, and the junction held 8 bases outside the gene matches. Per the germline V gene, CDR1 is MNHEY and CDR2 is SVGAGI. The CDR3 is 15 amino acids. The CDR3 sequence is CASSTGLAGADTQYF. DNA of the CDR3: TGTGCCAGCTCCACCGGACTAGCGGGGGCGGATACGCAGTATTTT.

This clone is labeled as medium-sized. The rearrangement links TRBV15 to TRBJ2-7; D possibly matches TRBD1 or TRBD2 (6 bases each). The V and J ends lost 6 bases and 2 bases respectively, with 20 bases between them. The CDR3 totals 16 residues. The germline CDR1 and CDR2 sequences are LNHNV and YYDKDF (reference sequence). CDR3 loop: CATSGEGEDIPYEQYF. CDR3 bases: TGTGCCACCAGTGGAGAGGGGGAGGATATTCCCTACGAGCAGTACTTC.

For the CDR3, the DNA is TGTGCCAGCAATATGAAGCCGACGGCCTACGAGCAGTACTTC. This translates into CASNMKPTAYEQYF. The chain joins TRBV28 to TRBJ2-7, with unresolved D. V gave up 7 bases and J gave up 2 bases, with 15 bases separating them. The germline V gene has CDR1 MDHEN and CDR2 SYDVKM. This CDR3 is 14 amino acids long.

This clone turned up a few times. The rearrangement links TRBV4-1 to TRBJ1-2; D call uncertain. This CDR3 is 15 amino acids long. V was cut by 8 bases and J by 5 bases, with 21 bases left in between. Germline CDR1 MGHRA, CDR2 YSYEKL. In DNA form, the CDR3 reads TGCGCCAGCGGGGAGCAGGCAACGAATTCATATGGCTACACCTTC. It specifies CASGEQATNSYGYTF.

The chain has TRBV21-1 and TRBJ2-7; the DNA was not compared with TRBD1, the D call given in the table. TRBV21-1 is a pseudogene locus. The CDR3 has 16 residues. CDR3 DNA sequence: TGTGCCAGCGTAGGCCCCCGGGACAGGGTTTTCTGCGAGCAGTACTTC. Translating it yields CASVGPRDRVFCEQYF.

Turning to this clone: A read error may produce the germline difference seen at one junction end. The chain carries TRBV7-7 and TRBJ2-5, with TRBD2 as a possible D gene (6 bases). CDR1 is SSHAT and CDR2 is FNYEAQ in the germline V gene (reference sequence). The length of the CDR3 is 13 residues. As DNA, the CDR3 is TGTGCTAGCAGCTCGGGACTCCTCGAGACCCAGTACTTC. It codes for CASSSGLLETQYF.

The chain has TRBV28 and TRBJ1-1, with D hard to call. V was pared by 7 bases and J by 2 bases, with 8 bases between. This CDR3 has 12 residues. The germline gives CDR1 MDHEN, CDR2 SYDVKM. The CDR3 loop reads CASTALNTEAFF. The CDR3 DNA reads TGTGCCAGCACCGCCCTTAACACTGAAGCTTTCTTT.

In this sample, this clone turned up a few times. CDR3 nucleotides: TGCGCCAGCAGTGATAGGGGGTTCTATGGCTACACCTTC. Its protein is CASSDRGFYGYTF. The V gene is TRBV10-1, the J gene TRBJ1-2; D is possibly TRBD1 (6 bases). The germline V gene has CDR1 WNHNN and CDR2 SYGVQD (reference sequence). The V end lost 3 bases, the J end lost 4 bases, and 9 bases lay between the germline ends. This CDR3 contains 13 residues.

In its sample, this clone was seen many times. The V and J genes are TRBV28 and TRBJ2-7; D is perhaps TRBD1 or TRBD2 (5 bases each). CDR3 length: 15 residues. Per germline, CDR1 MDHEN and CDR2 SYDVKM. The ends were cut back, 6 bases at V and 4 bases at J, with 19 bases in the middle. The CDR3 reads CASRPRDGVFYEQYF. The CDR3, as DNA: TGTGCCAGCAGGCCCCGGGACGGCGTCTTTTACGAGCAGTACTTC.

The V gene is TRBV7-6, the J gene TRBJ1-1, with D unclear. The CDR3 totals 13 residues. V was cut by 5 bases and J by 5 bases, with 12 bases left in between. Germline lookup yields CDR1 SGHVS and CDR2 FNYEAQ. CDR3 residues: CASSLTRGTEAFF. In DNA form, the CDR3 reads TGTGCCAGCAGCCTCACCCGGGGAACTGAAGCTTTCTTT.

This clone was detected once. One junction end disagrees with the germline gene, perhaps due to a read error. The chain links TRBV27 to TRBJ1-4; no clear D gene. The CDR3 sequence is 13 residues long. CDR1 and CDR2 from the germline V gene are MNHEY and SMNVEV (reference sequence). DNA of the CDR3: TGTGTCAGCAGCCTTGGGCCTAATGAAAAACTGTTTTTT. It translates to CVSSLGPNEKLFF.

The rearrangement uses TRBV4-1 and TRBJ2-1; no clear D gene. V dropped 3 bases and J dropped 0 bases, with 15 bases sitting between them. Germline V gene data show CDR1 as MGHRA and CDR2 as YSYEKL. This CDR3 region has 17 residues. For the CDR3, the DNA is TGCGCCAGCAGCCAGCATGGTAGCTCGAGCTCCTACAATGAGCAGTTCTTC. Protein sequence: CASSQHGSSSSYNEQFF.

This clone is a singleton in its sample. The CDR3 bases are TGTGCCAGCAGCCCGGGACGCGGGGTTGGGGAGCAGTTCTTC. It is translated as CASSPGRGVGEQFF. The chain employs TRBV7-6 and TRBJ2-1; D is perhaps TRBD2 (6 bases). The germline V gene has CDR1 SGHVS and CDR2 FNYEAQ. CDR3 length: 14 amino acids. V gave up 5 bases and J gave up 10 bases, with 18 bases separating them.

The chain links TRBV4-3 to TRBJ2-7; the D is unclear. Trimming pared 0 bases from V and 6 bases from J, leaving 9 bases between. CDR1 and CDR2 from the germline V gene are LGHNA and YSLEER. The CDR3 has 13 amino acids. CDR3 nucleotides: TGCGCCAGCAGCCAAGATAGGAATTTCGAGCAGTACTTC. It is translated as CASSQDRNFEQYF.